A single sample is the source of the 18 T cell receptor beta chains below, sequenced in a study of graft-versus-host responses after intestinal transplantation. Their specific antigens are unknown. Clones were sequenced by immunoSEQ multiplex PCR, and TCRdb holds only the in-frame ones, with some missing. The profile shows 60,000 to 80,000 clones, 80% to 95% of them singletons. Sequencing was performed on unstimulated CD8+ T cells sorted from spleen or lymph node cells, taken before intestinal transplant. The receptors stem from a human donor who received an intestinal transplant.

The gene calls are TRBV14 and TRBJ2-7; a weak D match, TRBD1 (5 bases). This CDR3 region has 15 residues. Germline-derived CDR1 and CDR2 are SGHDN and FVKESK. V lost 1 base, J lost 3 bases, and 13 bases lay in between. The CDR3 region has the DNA TGTGCCAGCAGCCAAGTCGGCAGGGAAAGCTACGAGCAGTACTTC. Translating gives CASSQVGRESYEQYF.

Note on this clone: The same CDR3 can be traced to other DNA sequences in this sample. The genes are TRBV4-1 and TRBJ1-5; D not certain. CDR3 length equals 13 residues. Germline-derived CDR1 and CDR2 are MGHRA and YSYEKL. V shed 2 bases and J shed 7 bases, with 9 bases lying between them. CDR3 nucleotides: TGCGCCAGCAGCCAACTAGGTAACCAGCCCCAGCATTTT. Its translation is CASSQLGNQPQHF.

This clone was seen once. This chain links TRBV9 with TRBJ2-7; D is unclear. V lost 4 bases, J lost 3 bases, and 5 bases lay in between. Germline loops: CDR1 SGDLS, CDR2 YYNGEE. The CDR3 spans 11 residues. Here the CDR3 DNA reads TGTGCCAGCAGCCCCTACTACGAGCAGTACTTC. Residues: CASSPYYEQYF.

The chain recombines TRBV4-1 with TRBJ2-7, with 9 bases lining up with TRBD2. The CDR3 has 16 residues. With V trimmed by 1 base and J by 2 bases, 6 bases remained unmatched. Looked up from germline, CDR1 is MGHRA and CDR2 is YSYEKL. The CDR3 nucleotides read TGCGCCAGCAGCCAAGCCCTTGGCGGGGGGGCCTACGAGCAGTACTTC. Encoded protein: CASSQALGGGAYEQYF.

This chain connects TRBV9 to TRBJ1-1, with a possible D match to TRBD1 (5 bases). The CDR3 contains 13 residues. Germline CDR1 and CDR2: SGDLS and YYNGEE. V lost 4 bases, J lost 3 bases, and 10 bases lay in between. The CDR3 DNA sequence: TGTGCCAGCAGCCCCGGGGGGGACACTGAAGCTTTCTTT. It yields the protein CASSPGGDTEAFF.

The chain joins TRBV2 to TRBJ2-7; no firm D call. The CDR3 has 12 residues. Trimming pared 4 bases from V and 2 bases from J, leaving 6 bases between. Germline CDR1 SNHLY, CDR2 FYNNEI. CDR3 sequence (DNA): TGTGCCAGCAGTGTGGCCACCTACGAGCAGTACTTC. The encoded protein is CASSVATYEQYF. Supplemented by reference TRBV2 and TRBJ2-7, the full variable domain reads EPEVTQTPSHQVTQMGQEVILRCVPISNHLYFYWYRQILGQKVEFLVSFYNNEISEKSEIFDDQFSVERPDGSNFTLKIRSTKLEDSAMYFCASSVATYEQYFGPGTRLTVT.

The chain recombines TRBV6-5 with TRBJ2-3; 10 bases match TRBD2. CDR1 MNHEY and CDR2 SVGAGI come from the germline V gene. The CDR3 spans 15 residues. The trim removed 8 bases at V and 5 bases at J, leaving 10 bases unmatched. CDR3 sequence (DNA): TGTGCCAGCGCGCAAGGGACTAGCGAACGAGATACGCAGTATTTT. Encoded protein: CASAQGTSERDTQYF.

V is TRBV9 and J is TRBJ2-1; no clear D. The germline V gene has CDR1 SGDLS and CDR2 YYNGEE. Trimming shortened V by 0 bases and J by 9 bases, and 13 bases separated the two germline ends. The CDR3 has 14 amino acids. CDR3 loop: CASSVDFPASEQFF. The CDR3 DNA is TGTGCCAGCAGCGTAGATTTTCCCGCCAGTGAGCAGTTCTTC.

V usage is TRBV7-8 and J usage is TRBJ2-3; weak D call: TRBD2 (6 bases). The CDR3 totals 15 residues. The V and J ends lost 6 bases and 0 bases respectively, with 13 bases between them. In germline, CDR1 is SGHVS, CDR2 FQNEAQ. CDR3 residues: CASRTTRTSTDTQYF. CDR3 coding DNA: TGTGCCAGCAGAACGACTAGAACTAGCACAGATACGCAGTATTTT.

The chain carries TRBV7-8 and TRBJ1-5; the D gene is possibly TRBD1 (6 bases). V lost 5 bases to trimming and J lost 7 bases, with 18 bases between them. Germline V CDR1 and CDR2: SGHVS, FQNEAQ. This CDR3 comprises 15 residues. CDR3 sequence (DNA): TGTGCCAGCAGCCCCATTTCGCAGGGGTTACAGCCCCAGCATTTT. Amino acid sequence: CASSPISQGLQPQHF.

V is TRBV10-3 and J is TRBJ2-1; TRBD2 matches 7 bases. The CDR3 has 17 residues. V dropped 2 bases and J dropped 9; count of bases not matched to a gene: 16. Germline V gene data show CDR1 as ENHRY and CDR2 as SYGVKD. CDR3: CAISEPPERGATFEQFF. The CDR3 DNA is TGTGCCATCAGTGAGCCTCCGGAGCGGGGTGCCACCTTTGAGCAGTTCTTC.

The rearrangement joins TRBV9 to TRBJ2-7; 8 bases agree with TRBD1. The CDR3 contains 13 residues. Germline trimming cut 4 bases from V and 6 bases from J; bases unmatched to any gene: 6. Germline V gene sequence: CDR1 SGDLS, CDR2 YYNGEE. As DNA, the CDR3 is TGTGCCAGCAGCCCCGGGACAGGCGGCGAGCAGTACTTC. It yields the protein CASSPGTGGEQYF.

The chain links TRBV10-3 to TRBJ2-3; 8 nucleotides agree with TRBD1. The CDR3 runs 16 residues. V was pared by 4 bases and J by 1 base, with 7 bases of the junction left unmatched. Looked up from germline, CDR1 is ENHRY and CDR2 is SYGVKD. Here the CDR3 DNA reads TGTGCCATCAGTGGCCAGGGGGCGGATGGCACAGATACGCAGTATTTT. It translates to CAISGQGADGTDTQYF.

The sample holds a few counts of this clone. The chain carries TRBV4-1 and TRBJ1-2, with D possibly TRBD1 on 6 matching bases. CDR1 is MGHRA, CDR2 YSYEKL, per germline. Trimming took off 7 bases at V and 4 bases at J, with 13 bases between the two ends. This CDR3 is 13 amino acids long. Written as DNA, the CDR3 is TGCGCCAGCAACACAGGGAACACCTATGGCTACACCTTC. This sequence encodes CASNTGNTYGYTF.

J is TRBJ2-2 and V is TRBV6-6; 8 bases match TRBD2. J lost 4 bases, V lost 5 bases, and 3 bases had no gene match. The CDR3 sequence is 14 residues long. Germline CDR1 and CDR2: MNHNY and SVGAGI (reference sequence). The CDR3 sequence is CASSNGGGTGELFF. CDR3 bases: TGTGCCAGCAGTAACGGGGGGGGCACCGGGGAGCTGTTTTTT.

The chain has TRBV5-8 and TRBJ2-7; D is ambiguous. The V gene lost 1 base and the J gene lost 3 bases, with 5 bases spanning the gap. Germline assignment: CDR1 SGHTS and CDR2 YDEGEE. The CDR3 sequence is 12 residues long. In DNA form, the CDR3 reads TGTGCCAGCAGCTTGTCCCTCTACGAGCAGTACTTC. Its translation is CASSLSLYEQYF. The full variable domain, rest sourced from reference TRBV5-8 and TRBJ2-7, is EAGVTQSPTHLIKTRGQQATLRCSPISGHTSVYWYQQALGLGLQFLLWYDEGEERNRGNFPPRFSGRQFPNYSSELNVNALELEDSALYLCASSLSLYEQYFGPGTRLTVT.

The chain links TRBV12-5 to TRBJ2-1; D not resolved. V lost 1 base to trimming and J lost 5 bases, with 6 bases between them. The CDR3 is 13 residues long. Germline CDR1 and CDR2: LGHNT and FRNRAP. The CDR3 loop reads CASGLGANNEQFF. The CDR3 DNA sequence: TGTGCTAGTGGTTTGGGGGCCAACAATGAGCAGTTCTTC.

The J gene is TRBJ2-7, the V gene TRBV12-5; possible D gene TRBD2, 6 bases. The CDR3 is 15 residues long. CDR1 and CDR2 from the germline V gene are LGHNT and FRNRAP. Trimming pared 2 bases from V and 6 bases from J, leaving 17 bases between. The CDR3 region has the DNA TGTGCTAGTGGTTTGCGTTATTGGAGGGTGGGCGAGCAGTACTTC. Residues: CASGLRYWRVGEQYF.